One sample yielded the 9 T cell receptor beta chains listed below, sequenced in a study of CD8+CD57+ T cells in acquired aplastic anemia. Genomic DNA, serving as template, underwent TCR beta VDJ and CDR3 profiling. Each CDR3 protein is one row after TCRdb ran MiXCR on the reads. Here the sample spans 200,000 to 250,000 distinct CDR3 sequences, about half being singletons. Patients chosen for sequencing had shown CD8+CD57+ cell expansion by flow cytometry. Sample: sorted CD4+, CD8+, or CD8+CD57+ T cells (not recorded which) from PBMCs. The origin of the receptors is a human donor with aplastic anemia.

This clonotype was detected ten times or more. The CDR3 spells CASSEALGGGADTQYF. The CDR3 coding sequence is TGTGCCAGCAGTGAAGCTTTAGGGGGAGGGGCAGATACGCAGTATTTT. The chain employs TRBV2 and TRBJ2-3; TRBD2 might be the D (7 bases). This CDR3 spans 16 amino acids. Trimming shortened V by 0 bases and J by 4 bases, and 14 bases separated the two germline ends. Germline V CDR1 and CDR2: SNHLY, FYNNEI.

This clonotype was counted at least ten times. The V gene is TRBV9, the J gene TRBJ1-1, with 10 nucleotides matching TRBD1. This CDR3 is built from 16 residues. Germline CDR1 and CDR2: SGDLS and YYNGEE. V trimming: 4 bases; J trimming: 3 bases; junction bases outside the gene matches: 9. CDR3 in amino acids: CASSYGPGQGDTEAFF. CDR3 nucleotide sequence: TGTGCCAGCAGCTACGGCCCCGGACAGGGGGACACTGAAGCTTTCTTT.

The table lists this clonotype with a few counts. CDR3 residues: CASSLRIGLPGELFF. For the CDR3, the DNA is TGTGCCAGCAGCTTGAGGATCGGACTTCCCGGGGAGCTGTTTTTT. This rearrangement joins TRBV7-9 to TRBJ2-2, with a tentative D call TRBD2 (5 bases). The CDR3 is made up of 15 amino acids. Per germline, CDR1 SEHNR and CDR2 FQNEAQ (reference sequence). The V gene lost 3 bases and the J gene lost 6 bases, with 14 bases spanning the gap.

Worth noting for this clonotype: A much more abundant neighbour one base away suggests this may be a read error. The V and J genes are TRBV20-1 and TRBJ2-1, with TRBD2 as a possible D gene (5 bases). Trimming took 0 bases from V and 8 from J, leaving 20 bases between them. This CDR3 has 16 amino acids. The germline V gene has CDR1 DFQATT and CDR2 SNEGSKA (reference sequence). The CDR3 region is CSARDSLVGVHDEQFF. In nucleotides, the CDR3 is TGCAGTGCTAGAGATAGTCTTGTCGGGGTTCACGATGAGCAGTTCTTC.

This clonotype showed up many times. The J gene is TRBJ2-7, the V gene TRBV29-1; D is perhaps TRBD1 (6 bases). Trimming took off 4 bases at V and 6 bases at J, with 16 bases between the two ends. The V gene's germline CDR1 is SQVTM and CDR2 ANQGSEA. CDR3 length: 13 amino acids. CDR3 sequence reads: CSVVAGAFREQYF. For the CDR3, the DNA is TGCAGCGTTGTGGCAGGGGCGTTTCGCGAGCAGTACTTC.

This clonotype was counted ten times or more. J is TRBJ1-2 and V is TRBV2, with unresolved D. V lost 6 bases and J 6 bases, leaving 14 bases between the germline ends. The CDR3 length is 13 residues. Germline values: CDR1 SNHLY, CDR2 FYNNEI. The CDR3 DNA sequence: TGTGCCAGCAGAGGACCCGGAAATAATGGCTACACCTTC. Protein product: CASRGPGNNGYTF.

In its sample, this clonotype was seen many times. The chain couples TRBV27 to TRBJ2-7; 8 bases match TRBD1. There are 14 residues in the CDR3. Germline V gives CDR1 MNHEY, CDR2 SMNVEV (reference sequence). V dropped 5 bases and J dropped 6; count of bases not matched to a gene: 9. DNA of the CDR3: TGTGCCAGCAGTCTGACAGGGGATAGGAGCGAGCAGTACTTC. It specifies CASSLTGDRSEQYF.

Notes on this clonotype: A clone one base away is much larger, so this may be a read error. This sequence joins TRBV5-1 and TRBJ2-3; 8 bases are a match to TRBD1. This CDR3 is 17 amino acids long. V dropped 3 bases and J dropped 0; count of bases not matched to a gene: 9. The V gene's germline CDR1 is SGHRS and CDR2 YFSETQ. The CDR3 spells CASSSQIRQGSTDTQYF. CDR3 coding DNA: TGCGCCAGCAGCTCCCAAATAAGACAGGGGAGCACAGATACGCAGTATTTT.

In nucleotides, the CDR3 is TGCAGTGCTAGATCCGGGACAGGGATTTACGAGCAGTACTTC. It yields the protein CSARSGTGIYEQYF. J is TRBJ2-7 and V is TRBV20-1, with 9 bases fitting TRBD1. The CDR3 runs to 14 residues. Germline V gene lookup returns CDR1 DFQATT and CDR2 SNEGSKA (reference sequence). Trimming cost V 2 bases and J 4 bases; bases outside gene matches: 6.